The rows below give T cell receptor beta chains drawn from one sample of a study of cytotoxic CD8 clonotypes in ibrutinib-treated CLL. Sequencing used immunoSEQ multiplex PCR; TCRdb keeps in-frame clones, though not all of them. The data show 250,000 to 350,000 clones, 65% to 85% seen once. The specimen comprised PBMCs, sampled at disease progression, from a patient treated with ibrutinib. Receptor source: a human donor with chronic lymphocytic leukemia. Each CDR3 is given with its conserved first and last residue. A D gene is named only where the DNA matches it firmly. Not all rows give a size; the values are once, few, many and, for expanded clones, a class.

D	V	size	J	DNA	CDR3
-	TRBV5-4	few	TRBJ2-7	TGTGCCAGCAGCTTGGAGGATAGCTACTCCCACGAGCAGTACTTC	CASSLEDSYSHEQYF
TRBD2	TRBV5-5	-	TRBJ2-7	TGTGCCAGCAGCGGGACTAGCTCAACCTACGAGCAGTACTTC	CASSGTSSTYEQYF
-	TRBV5-1	-	TRBJ2-5	TGCGCCAGCAGCTTTTGGGGAGCAATGGAGACCCAGTACTTC	CASSFWGAMETQYF
-	TRBV7-7	-	TRBJ2-5	TGTGCCAGCAGCTTAGGGGGAGGAGGACTCCAAGAGACCCAGTACTTC	CASSLGGGGLQETQYF
-	TRBV11-2	-	TRBJ2-1	TGTGCCAGCAGAGTAGGGGGTTCTAGGTCCAATGAGCAGTTCTTC	CASRVGGSRSNEQFF
-	TRBV27	-	TRBJ2-1	TGTGCCAGCAGCCAGGGGCTATACAATGAGCAGTTCTTC	CASSQGLYNEQFF
-	TRBV21-1	-	TRBJ1-4	TGTGCCAGCAGCAACCGGGGGCTCACTAATGAAAAACTGTTTTTT	CASSNRGLTNEKLFF
-	TRBV5-1	-	TRBJ2-3	TGCGCCAGCAGCTTGAGGACAGTTGGGACAGATACGCAGTATTTT	CASSLRTVGTDTQYF
TRBD2	TRBV13	once	TRBJ2-5	TGTGCCAGCAGTCACATTCCGGGACTAGCGGGGGGACAAGAGACCCAGTACTTC	CASSHIPGLAGGQETQYF
TRBD2	TRBV10-1	-	TRBJ2-3	TGCGCCAGCGGGACTAGTTCTGGAGATACGCAGTATTTT	CASGTSSGDTQYF
-	TRBV7-9	-	TRBJ2-7	TGTGCCAGCAGCTTAGCGCCACTCTACGAGCAGTACTTC	CASSLAPLYEQYF
-	TRBV27	-	TRBJ2-1	TGTGCCAGCAGTTCGGGACTCCCCACGTTCAATGAGCAGTTCTTC	CASSSGLPTFNEQFF
TRBD2	TRBV10-3	-	TRBJ2-7	TGTGCCTCCCGGACTAGCGGGGTCACCTACGAGCAGTACTTC	CASRTSGVTYEQYF
-	TRBV28	few	TRBJ1-5	TGTGCCAGCAGCAGGGAAAATCAGCCCCAGCATTTT	CASSRENQPQHF
-	TRBV7-7	-	TRBJ2-5	TGTGCCAGCAGCCCCACCAGACAGGTCGGGGAGACCCAGTACTTC	CASSPTRQVGETQYF
-	TRBV5-4	once	TRBJ2-7	TGTGCCAGCAGCTTGAGGAGGACACTCAACGAGCAGTACTTC	CASSLRRTLNEQYF
TRBD1	TRBV5-6	-	TRBJ1-1	TGTGCCAGCAGCTTGGACAGGGGGCGAACCGAAGCTTTCTTT	CASSLDRGRTEAFF
-	TRBV10-3	-	TRBJ1-1	TGTGCCATCAAGCTGGACAGATACTTTGAAGCTTTCTTT	CAIKLDRYFEAFF
TRBD2	TRBV7-9	-	TRBJ2-1	TGTGCCAGCAGCGGGGAGGGGACTCACAATCACAATGAGCAGTTCTTC	CASSGEGTHNHNEQFF
-	TRBV5-1	-	TRBJ1-1	TGCGCCAGCAGCTTCGGGCCGAACACTGAAGCTTTCTTT	CASSFGPNTEAFF
TRBD2	TRBV6-6	-	TRBJ2-7	TGTGCCAGCAGTTACTCCGGCCAAGGACTAGCCTACGAGCAGTACTTC	CASSYSGQGLAYEQYF
TRBD1	TRBV6-1	-	TRBJ2-1	TGTGCCAGCAGTTTAGACAGGGGCTCCTACAATGAGCAGTTCTTC	CASSLDRGSYNEQFF
TRBD1	TRBV18	-	TRBJ1-2	TGTGCCAGCTCACTAGGACAGGATTATTATGGCTACACCTTC	CASSLGQDYYGYTF
-	TRBV4-1	few	TRBJ1-4	TGCGCCAGCAGCCACAGATATAATGAAAAACTGTTTTTT	CASSHRYNEKLFF
-	TRBV29-1	-	TRBJ2-7	TGCAGCGTTGGGGTCACAGGGTCGGGCGAGCAGTACTTC	CSVGVTGSGEQYF
TRBD2	TRBV19	-	TRBJ2-6	TGTGCCACCTCGTGGGGGGGCTCTGGGGCCAACGTCCTGACTTTC	CATSWGGSGANVLTF
-	TRBV4-2	-	TRBJ2-7	TGTGCCAGCAGCCAGCTAACCGGGGCCTACGAGCAGTACTTC	CASSQLTGAYEQYF
-	TRBV2	-	TRBJ2-1	TGTGCCAGCAGTGAAGCGGGCCTTATAGGGATTCGGAGCAATGAGCAGTTCTTC	CASSEAGLIGIRSNEQFF
-	TRBV7-3	few	TRBJ1-2	TGTGCCAGCAGCCCGTCTTCCGGGAACTATGGCTACACCTTC	CASSPSSGNYGYTF
TRBD2	TRBV28	-	TRBJ2-1	TGTGCCAGCAGTTACCTGAACCCACTAGCGGGAGGAGACAATGAGCAGTTCTTC	CASSYLNPLAGGDNEQFF
TRBD1	TRBV15	-	TRBJ2-7	TGTGCCACCAGCAGACCAACAGGGGCCCGATACGAGCAGTACTTC	CATSRPTGARYEQYF
-	TRBV5-4	-	TRBJ2-3	TGTGCCAGCAGCGTGGGGGCTAGCACAGATACGCAGTATTTT	CASSVGASTDTQYF
-	TRBV28	few	TRBJ2-2	TGTGCCAGCAGCGTAACTACGAACACCGGGGAGCTGTTTTTT	CASSVTTNTGELFF
-	TRBV19	-	TRBJ1-6	TGTGCCAGTAGTATTGCGGCCCACTCCAATTCACCCCTCCACTTT	CASSIAAHSNSPLHF
-	TRBV29-1	-	TRBJ1-3	TGCAGCGCCCGACACTACTCTGGAAACACCATATATTTT	CSARHYSGNTIYF
TRBD1	TRBV5-1	-	TRBJ1-4	TGCGCCAGCAGCTCCGGACAGGGAGAAGGTGAAAAACTGTTTTTT	CASSSGQGEGEKLFF
-	TRBV18	-	TRBJ1-4	TGTGCCAGCTCCCAAGGGGACGGCGTGGAAAAACTGTTTTTT	CASSQGDGVEKLFF
-	TRBV11-2	-	TRBJ2-3	TGTGCCAGCAGCTTAGCGGGCACAGATACGCAGTATTTT	CASSLAGTDTQYF
TRBD2	TRBV7-8	-	TRBJ2-5	TGTGCCAGCACCCCCCAGGGACTAGTGGAGACCCAGTACTTC	CASTPQGLVETQYF
-	TRBV5-1	-	TRBJ2-7	TGCGCCAGCAGCCAGAGCTACGAGCAGTACTTC	CASSQSYEQYF
TRBD1	TRBV7-2	-	TRBJ1-4	TGTGCCAGCAGCTTGCGGGACAGGGATTATACAGCAACTAATGAAAAACTGTTTTTT	CASSLRDRDYTATNEKLFF
-	TRBV15	-	TRBJ1-2	TGTGCCACCAGCAGTTTCCAGGGGACCAACTATGGCTACACCTTC	CATSSFQGTNYGYTF
TRBD1	TRBV6-5	few	TRBJ1-1	TGTGCCAGCAGTTACGACAGGGTGGTGAACACTGAAGCTTTCTTT	CASSYDRVVNTEAFF
-	TRBV21-1	-	TRBJ2-2	TGTGCCAGCAGCAAAGTGTCAGCCCCGAGGAACACCGGGGAGCTGTTTTTT	CASSKVSAPRNTGELFF
-	TRBV25-1	-	TRBJ1-4	TGTGCCAGCACTTCAAATGAAAAACTGTTTTTT	CASTSNEKLFF
-	TRBV29-1	-	TRBJ1-1	TGCAGCGTTGAAGGGAGGATGAACACTGAAGCTTTCTTT	CSVEGRMNTEAFF
-	TRBV23-1	-	TRBJ1-5	TGCGCCAGCAGTCAATTCGTTTCGGGTGGGAATAGCAATCAGCCCCAGCATTTT	CASSQFVSGGNSNQPQHF
TRBD2	TRBV7-9	-	TRBJ2-1	TGTGCCAGCAGCTTAGGATTTAGCGGGGGGGCCAACAATGAGCAGTTCTTC	CASSLGFSGGANNEQFF
TRBD2	TRBV7-6	-	TRBJ2-2	TGTGCCAGCAGCCCATGGAGCGGGAGCCAAACCGGGGAGCTGTTTTTT	CASSPWSGSQTGELFF
-	TRBV5-4	-	TRBJ2-5	TGTGCCAGCAGTTCCGGACCGATGCAAGAGACCCAGTACTTC	CASSSGPMQETQYF
TRBD2	TRBV15	-	TRBJ2-3	TGTGCCACCAGCAGGGAAACTAGCGGGGGTTGGGTAGATACGCAGTATTTT	CATSRETSGGWVDTQYF
-	TRBV4-3	few	TRBJ1-3	TGCGCCAGCAGCCAAGATACGAGAAGCTCTGGAAACACCATATATTTT	CASSQDTRSSGNTIYF
TRBD1	TRBV7-2	once	TRBJ2-2	TGTGCCAGCAGCCGATACGGGACAGGGTGGAACACCGGGGAGCTGTTTTTT	CASSRYGTGWNTGELFF
TRBD1	TRBV5-6	-	TRBJ1-3	TGTGCCAGCAGCCCTACAGGGGCCAACTCTGGAAACACCATATATTTT	CASSPTGANSGNTIYF
-	TRBV10-3	few	TRBJ2-3	TGTGCCATCAGTGAGTCGCGGCCTAGCACAGATACGCAGTATTTT	CAISESRPSTDTQYF
-	TRBV12-5	-	TRBJ1-1	TGTGCTAGTGGTCCAAGTCAACCCCAGGGATTTGAAGCTTTCTTT	CASGPSQPQGFEAFF
-	TRBV29-1	-	TRBJ2-2	TGCAGCGTTGGAAGGGGATCCACCGGGGAGCTGTTTTTT	CSVGRGSTGELFF
TRBD1	TRBV5-6	-	TRBJ1-1	TGTGCCAGCAGCCCGGACAGGGGTACTGAAGCTTTCTTT	CASSPDRGTEAFF
-	TRBV6-6	once	TRBJ2-2	TGTGCCAGCAGTTACCGGGACACCGGGGAGCTGTTTTTT	CASSYRDTGELFF
TRBD1	TRBV29-1	-	TRBJ2-7	TGCAGCGTTGATCGCGACCTAGGACAGGGGGCCTACGAGAAGTACTTC	CSVDRDLGQGAYEKYF